This T cell receptor beta chain derives from a study of blood T cell repertoires in COVID-19. Study-level information: T cells, B-cell-depleted T cells, or PBMCs supplied cDNA or gDNA.

The authors' processing: Estimates of nucleated cell counts were drawn from the amplification of reference gene primers. Profiled with immunoSEQ multiplex PCR; TCRdb holds only in-frame clones, not every one. The V and J calls and clone size were taken over from that table, and D and trimming were inferred from the DNA. The sample consists of 80,000 to 100,000 clones, more than 70% of them appearing once. The clonotype comes from a woman older than 75 in a cohort sampled during active or convalescent COVID-19. Sample: peripheral blood.

CDR3 nucleotide sequence: TGCGCCAGCACGATACAGGGTCTGAGCACTGAAGCTTTCTTT. Residues: CASTIQGLSTEAFF. The V and J genes are TRBV5-1 and TRBJ1-1; the D gene is possibly TRBD1 (6 bases). Trimming pared 6 bases from V and 4 bases from J, leaving 16 bases between. The CDR3 is 14 residues long. Germline assignment: CDR1 SGHRS and CDR2 YFSETQ.